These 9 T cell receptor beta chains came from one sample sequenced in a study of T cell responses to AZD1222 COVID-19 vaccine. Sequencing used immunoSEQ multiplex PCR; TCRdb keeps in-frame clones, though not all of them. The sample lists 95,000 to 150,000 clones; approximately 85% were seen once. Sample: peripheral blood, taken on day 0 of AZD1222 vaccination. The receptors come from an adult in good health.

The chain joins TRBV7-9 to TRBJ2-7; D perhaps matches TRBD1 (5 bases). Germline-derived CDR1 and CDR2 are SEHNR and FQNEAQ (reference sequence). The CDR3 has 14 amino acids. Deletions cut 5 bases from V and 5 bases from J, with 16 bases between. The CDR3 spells CASSQRQTSDEQYF. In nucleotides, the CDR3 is TGTGCCAGCAGCCAAAGACAGACCAGCGACGAGCAGTACTTC.

CDR3 nucleotides: TGTGCTAGTGGTTTTCATGAAATCGGACTAGCGGGGGACAGCTCCTACAATGAGCAGTTCTTC. The encoded protein is CASGFHEIGLAGDSSYNEQFF. V and J are TRBV12-5 and TRBJ2-1, with TRBD2 identical over 13 bases. V shed 3 bases, J shed 0 bases, and the junction held 14 bases outside the gene matches. This CDR3 contains 21 residues. The germline V gene has CDR1 LGHNT and CDR2 FRNRAP.

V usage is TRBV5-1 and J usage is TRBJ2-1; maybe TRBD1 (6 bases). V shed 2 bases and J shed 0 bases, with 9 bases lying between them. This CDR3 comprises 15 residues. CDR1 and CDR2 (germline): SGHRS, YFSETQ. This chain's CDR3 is CASSFGDNSYNEQFF. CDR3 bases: TGCGCCAGCAGCTTTGGGGACAACTCCTACAATGAGCAGTTCTTC. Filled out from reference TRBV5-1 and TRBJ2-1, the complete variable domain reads KAGVTQTPRYLIKTRGQQVTLSCSPISGHRSVSWYQQTPGQGLQFLFEYFSETQRNKGNFPGRFSGRQFSNSRSEMNVSTLELGDSALYLCASSFGDNSYNEQFFGPGTRLTVL.

The DNA for the CDR3 is TGTGCCAGTAGCCAAGTAAAGACAAGCTCCTTCTCCTATAATTCACCCCTCCACTTT. Amino acids: CASSQVKTSSFSYNSPLHF. The V call is TRBV19, the J call TRBJ1-6; D gene uncertain. Germline CDR1 LNHDA, CDR2 SQIVND (reference sequence). The V gene lost 6 bases and the J gene lost 0 bases, with 21 bases spanning the gap. The CDR3 runs to 19 residues.

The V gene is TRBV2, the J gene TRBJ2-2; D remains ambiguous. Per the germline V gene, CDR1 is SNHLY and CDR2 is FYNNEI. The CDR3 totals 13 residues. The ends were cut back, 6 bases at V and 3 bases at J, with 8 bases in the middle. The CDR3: CASRGLHTGELFF. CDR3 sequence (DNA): TGTGCCAGCAGGGGCCTTCACACCGGGGAGCTGTTTTTT. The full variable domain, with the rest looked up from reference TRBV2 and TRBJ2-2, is EPEVTQTPSHQVTQMGQEVILRCVPISNHLYFYWYRQILGQKVEFLVSFYNNEISEKSEIFDDQFSVERPDGSNFTLKIRSTKLEDSAMYFCASRGLHTGELFFGEGSRLTVL.

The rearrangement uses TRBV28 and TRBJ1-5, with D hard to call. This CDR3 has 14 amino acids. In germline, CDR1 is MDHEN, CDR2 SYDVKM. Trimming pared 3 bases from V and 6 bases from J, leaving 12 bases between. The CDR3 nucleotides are TGTGCCAGCAGTTTCCCCGGACTTATTCAGCCCCAGCATTTT. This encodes CASSFPGLIQPQHF.

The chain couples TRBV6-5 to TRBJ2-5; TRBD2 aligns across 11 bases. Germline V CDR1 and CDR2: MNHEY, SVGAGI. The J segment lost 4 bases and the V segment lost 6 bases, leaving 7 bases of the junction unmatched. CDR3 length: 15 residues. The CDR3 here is CASSHSGGAPETQYF. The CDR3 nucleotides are TGTGCCAGCAGCCATAGCGGGGGGGCCCCAGAGACCCAGTACTTC.

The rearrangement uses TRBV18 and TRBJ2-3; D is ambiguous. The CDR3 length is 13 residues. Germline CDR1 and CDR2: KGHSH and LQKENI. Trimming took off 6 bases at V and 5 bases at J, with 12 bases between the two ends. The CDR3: CASSPLNRDTQYF. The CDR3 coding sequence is TGTGCCAGCTCCCCTCTAAACCGAGATACGCAGTATTTT.

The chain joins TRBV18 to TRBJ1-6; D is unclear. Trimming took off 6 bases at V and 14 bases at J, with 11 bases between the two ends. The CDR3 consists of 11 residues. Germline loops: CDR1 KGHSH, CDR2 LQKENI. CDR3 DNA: TGTGCCAGCTCCATGAGACGGACCCTCCACTTT. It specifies CASSMRRTLHF. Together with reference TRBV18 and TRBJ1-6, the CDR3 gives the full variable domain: NAGVMQNPRHLVRRRGQEARLRCSPMKGHSHVYWYRQLPEEGLKFMVYLQKENIIDESGMPKERFSAEFPKEGPSILRIQQVVRGDSAAYFCASSMRRTLHFGNGTRLTVT.